What follows are 14 T cell receptor beta chains derived from one specimen sequenced in a study of Ad26.COV2.S vaccination and SARS-CoV-2 variants. TCRdb keeps only in-frame clones here, not all; method: immunoSEQ multiplex PCR. The repertoire holds roughly 100,000 clones, with 80% as singletons. Specimen: peripheral blood, collected after recovery from COVID-19. Every receptor here comes from a human donor who had recovered from COVID-19.

This chain links TRBV5-5 with TRBJ2-2; 7 bases are shared with TRBD1. The V gene end was trimmed by 0 bases and the J gene end by 8 bases; junction bases not matched to a gene: 10. Germline V gene data show CDR1 as SGHKS and CDR2 as YYEKEE (reference sequence). This CDR3 is built from 16 residues. The CDR3 DNA follows: TGTGCCAGCAGCTTGGGTTACAGGGGTAGTACTGGGGAGCTGTTTTTT. Amino acid sequence: CASSLGYRGSTGELFF. The whole variable domain, filled in from reference TRBV5-5 and TRBJ2-2, reads DAGVTQSPTHLIKTRGQQVTLRCSPISGHKSVSWYQQVLGQGPQFIFQYYEKEERGRGNFPDRFSARQFPNYSSELNVNALLLGDSALYLCASSLGYRGSTGELFFGEGSRLTVL.

The J gene is TRBJ2-7, the V gene TRBV7-9; possible D gene TRBD2, 6 bases. Trimming stripped 5 bases from V and 6 bases from J, with 11 bases between. The V gene's germline CDR1 is SEHNR and CDR2 FQNEAQ (reference sequence). This CDR3 is built from 12 residues. In DNA form, the CDR3 reads TGTGCCAGCAGCGACACTAGCTTCGAGCAGTACTTC. Its protein product is CASSDTSFEQYF.

This clone was recorded once. The chain is built from TRBV6-5 and TRBJ1-2; 8 positions agree with TRBD1. This CDR3 is built from 14 residues. Germline values: CDR1 MNHEY, CDR2 SVGAGI. Trimming at V came to 2 bases and at J to 8 bases, leaving 7 bases not matched to a gene. The CDR3 nucleotides read TGTGCCAGCAGTTACGACAGGGGACTCACAGGCTACACCTTC. Protein sequence: CASSYDRGLTGYTF.

The CDR3 region has the DNA TGTGCCAGCAGCTTAAGGTTAGAGATCGGGGAGGATGCGCAGTATTTT. Translation: CASSLRLEIGEDAQYF. The chain recombines TRBV7-9 with TRBJ2-3, with TRBD2 as a possible D gene (6 bases). The CDR3 runs 16 residues. CDR1 and CDR2 from the germline V gene are SEHNR and FQNEAQ (reference sequence). Trimming took 2 bases from V and 10 from J, leaving 22 bases between them.

This rearrangement joins TRBV5-1 to TRBJ1-6, with 8 bases lining up with TRBD1. Trimming at V came to 2 bases and at J to 5 bases, leaving 3 bases not matched to a gene. This CDR3 spans 15 amino acids. Germline V lookup: CDR1 SGHRS, CDR2 YFSETQ. The CDR3 DNA sequence: TGCGCCAGCAGCTTTGGACAGGGAGATAATTCACCCCTCCACTTT. Translation: CASSFGQGDNSPLHF.

This sequence joins TRBV5-4 and TRBJ2-7, with D perhaps TRBD1 or TRBD2 (5 bases each). The germline V gene has CDR1 SGHNT and CDR2 YYREEE (reference sequence). The CDR3 contains 14 residues. V was cut by 0 bases and J by 4 bases, with 11 bases left in between. The CDR3 is CASSLDPGRYEQYF. In DNA, the CDR3 is TGTGCCAGCAGCTTGGATCCGGGGCGGTACGAGCAGTACTTC.

This clone appeared once. This chain links TRBV5-1 with TRBJ2-3; D call uncertain. Per germline, CDR1 SGHRS and CDR2 YFSETQ. The V end lost 0 bases, the J end lost 0 bases, and 11 bases lay between the germline ends. The length of the CDR3 is 16 residues. The CDR3 region is CASSLGASPSTDTQYF. The CDR3 DNA sequence: TGCGCCAGCAGCTTGGGGGCTTCCCCTAGCACAGATACGCAGTATTTT.

V is TRBV10-3 and J is TRBJ2-2; TRBD2 aligns across 14 bases. V was clipped by 8 bases and J by 0 bases; unmatched bases: 8. CDR1 is ENHRY, CDR2 SYGVKD, per germline. The CDR3 is made up of 18 amino acids. CDR3 amino acids: CAISLTSGGAANTGELFF. CDR3 nucleotides: TGTGCCATCTCCCTGACTAGCGGGGGGGCCGCGAACACCGGGGAGCTGTTTTTT.

The rearrangement joins TRBV3-1 (or the pseudogene TRBV3-2) to TRBJ2-7, with D unresolved. Germline-derived CDR1 and CDR2 are LGHDT and YNNKEL (reference sequence). V was cut by 1 base and J by 2 bases, with 12 bases left in between. The CDR3 contains 15 residues. CDR3 in DNA: TGTGCCAGCAGCCAAGTGGCACTCCCCCCCTACGAGCAGTACTTC. This encodes CASSQVALPPYEQYF.

The chain uses TRBV6-2 or TRBV6-3 and TRBJ1-5, with TRBD1 identical over 7 bases. The V segment lost 4 bases and the J segment 7 bases; nucleotides outside the gene matches: 4. Germline assignment: CDR1 MNHEY and CDR2 SVGEGT. The CDR3 spans 13 residues. CDR3 loop: CASSFAGGQPQHF. Here the CDR3 DNA reads TGTGCCAGCAGTTTCGCAGGGGGGCAGCCCCAGCATTTT.

The chain couples TRBV3-1 (or the pseudogene TRBV3-2) to TRBJ2-3; D gene ambiguous. The CDR3 covers 12 residues. From germline, CDR1 is LGHDT and CDR2 YNNKEL (reference sequence). Trimming cost V 3 bases and J 5 bases, with 6 bases left between them. The CDR3 loop is CASSHIRDTQYF. Here the CDR3 DNA reads TGTGCCAGCAGCCACATTAGAGATACGCAGTATTTT.

This clone came up a few times. The rearrangement links TRBV24-1 to TRBJ2-5; maybe TRBD1 (6 bases). Germline V lookup: CDR1 KGHDR, CDR2 SFDVKD. The CDR3 extends over 14 amino acids. V was trimmed by 3 bases and J by 8 bases, leaving 15 bases between them. CDR3 in amino acids: CATSDLNREGTQYF. CDR3 in DNA: TGTGCCACCAGTGATCTTAACAGGGAAGGTACCCAGTACTTC.

The chain combines TRBV25-1 with TRBJ1-6, with unresolved D. Between the trimmed V and J ends, which lost 2 bases and 5 bases, there was a span of 7 bases. The CDR3 has 14 amino acids. Germline values: CDR1 MGHDK, CDR2 SYGVNS. The CDR3, as DNA: TGTGCCAGCAGTGAAGGGCAGCATAATTCACCCCTCCACTTT. Translating it yields CASSEGQHNSPLHF.

The chain is built from TRBV10-3 and TRBJ2-3; no clear D gene. Germline V gene data show CDR1 as ENHRY and CDR2 as SYGVKD. The CDR3 length is 19 residues. Trimming shortened V by 0 bases and J by 6 bases, and 25 bases separated the two germline ends. The CDR3 DNA follows: TGTGCCATCAGTGAGTCGAGTAACCCTGGGGTAATTGAGTGGGATACGCAGTATTTT. Amino acid sequence: CAISESSNPGVIEWDTQYF.